These 26 T cell receptor beta chains were all obtained from the same sample, sequenced in a study of blood T cell repertoires in COVID-19. Here immunoSEQ multiplex PCR was the method, and the copy in TCRdb shows in-frame clones only, minus some. The table shows tens of thousands of clones, with 89% occurring only once. The sequenced material came from peripheral blood. The receptors come from a man aged 50 or older with COVID-19, enrolled during active disease.

V usage is TRBV12-3 or TRBV12-4 and J usage is TRBJ1-5; D remains unclear. With 5 bases removed from V and 3 bases from J, the gap between germline ends came to 5 bases. This CDR3 contains 12 residues. CDR3 in DNA: TGTGCCAGCAGTCAGGACAATCAGCCCCAGCATTTT. Encoded protein: CASSQDNQPQHF.

The chain uses TRBV27 and TRBJ2-3; a possible D gene is TRBD2 (5 bases). Germline lookup yields CDR1 MNHEY and CDR2 SMNVEV (reference sequence). CDR3 length equals 13 residues. V lost 7 bases, J lost 6 bases, and 14 bases lay in between. The CDR3 loop is CASIGERLDTQYF. The CDR3 DNA reads as TGTGCCAGCATCGGGGAGCGCTTGGATACGCAGTATTTT.

The chain uses TRBV4-3 and TRBJ1-5; 9 bases fit TRBD1. Germline V lookup: CDR1 LGHNA, CDR2 YSLEER. V lost 2 bases, J lost 5 bases, and 1 base stayed unmatched. CDR3 length equals 14 residues. DNA of the CDR3: TGCGCCAGCAGCCAACGGACAGGGGATCAGCCCCAGCATTTT. It codes for CASSQRTGDQPQHF.

This sequence joins TRBV10-3 and TRBJ2-7; TRBD1 might be the D (6 bases). The CDR3 sequence is 12 residues long. Trimming removed 10 bases from V and 0 bases from J, with 10 bases in between. Germline CDR1 is ENHRY and CDR2 is SYGVKD. CDR3: CASWDNSYEQYF. The CDR3 DNA sequence: TGTGCCAGTTGGGACAACTCCTACGAGCAGTACTTC.

The chain is built from TRBV6-2 or TRBV6-3 and TRBJ1-6; D remains unclear. V lost 6 bases and J 9 bases, leaving 12 bases between the germline ends. The CDR3 is 13 amino acids. Germline CDR1 is MNHEY and CDR2 is SVGEGT. The DNA for the CDR3 is TGTGCCAGCAGCCCCCCCCGAGGTTCACCCCTCCACTTT. Translated, it gives CASSPPRGSPLHF.

V is TRBV11-2 and J is TRBJ2-7; TRBD2 agrees at 8 bases. The germline gives CDR1 SGHAT, CDR2 FQNNGV. This CDR3 is built from 13 residues. V gave up 4 bases and J gave up 2 bases; unmatched junction bases: 1. The CDR3 is CASSSGLAYEQYF. CDR3 nucleotide sequence: TGTGCCAGCAGCTCGGGACTAGCCTACGAGCAGTACTTC.

In its sample, this clone was seen a few times. The rearrangement joins TRBV4-2 to TRBJ1-2, with D unclear. The CDR3 sequence is 15 residues long. V was clipped by 1 base and J by 1 base, with 10 bases between them. Germline CDR1 is LGHNA and CDR2 is YNFKEQ. CDR3 DNA: TGTGCCAGCAGCCAAGGCCCTGCGGATAACTATGGCTACACCTTC. The encoded protein is CASSQGPADNYGYTF.

The gene calls are TRBV6-5 and TRBJ2-3; D may be TRBD1 (6 bases). CDR1 is MNHEY and CDR2 is SVGAGI in the germline V gene. The CDR3 sequence is 16 residues long. The V and J ends lost 4 bases and 2 bases respectively, with 16 bases between them. CDR3 amino acids: CASSSGQGPFTDTQYF. The CDR3 DNA is TGTGCCAGCAGTTCCGGTCAGGGGCCATTCACAGATACGCAGTATTTT.

The V call is TRBV7-2, the J call TRBJ2-1, with a tentative D call TRBD2 (7 bases). Germline values: CDR1 SGHTA, CDR2 FQGNSA. The CDR3 is made up of 16 amino acids. The V end lost 4 bases, the J end lost 7 bases, and 20 bases lay between the germline ends. CDR3: CASSSQGAGRGNEQFF. The CDR3 coding sequence is TGTGCCAGCAGCTCCCAAGGGGCGGGGAGGGGGAATGAGCAGTTCTTC.

The V and J genes are TRBV5-4 and TRBJ2-3, with 7 bases lining up with TRBD1. CDR1 and CDR2 from the germline V gene are SGHNT and YYREEE (reference sequence). V trimming: 5 bases; J trimming: 13 bases; junction bases outside the gene matches: 16. This CDR3 comprises 14 residues. CDR3 DNA: TGTGCCAGCAGGAGTGGACAGGTTGACTACGAGGAGTATTTT. Encoded protein: CASRSGQVDYEEYF.

This clone has just one count. The chain joins TRBV5-1 to TRBJ2-7, with D perhaps TRBD2 (5 bases). Trimming removed 3 bases from V and 5 bases from J, with 21 bases in between. The CDR3 extends over 16 amino acids. Germline V lookup: CDR1 SGHRS, CDR2 YFSETQ. This CDR3 is CASSWAEGLRNHEQYF. The CDR3 DNA sequence: TGCGCCAGCAGCTGGGCAGAGGGCCTCCGAAACCACGAGCAGTACTTC. The complete variable domain, with remaining parts taken from reference TRBV5-1 and TRBJ2-7, reads KAGVTQTPRYLIKTRGQQVTLSCSPISGHRSVSWYQQTPGQGLQFLFEYFSETQRNKGNFPGRFSGRQFSNSRSEMNVSTLELGDSALYLCASSWAEGLRNHEQYFGPGTRLTVT.

The chain employs TRBV21-1 and TRBJ1-2. TRBV21-1 is deemed a pseudogene. This CDR3 comprises 15 residues. CDR3 sequence (DNA): TGTGCCAGCAGCAAAGAGGAGGGCCTAGCATATGGCTACACCTTC. Its protein product is CASSKEEGLAYGYTF.

This clone has just one count. The chain carries TRBV7-9 and TRBJ2-3, with 14 bases fitting TRBD2. The CDR3 contains 18 residues. Looked up from germline, CDR1 is SEHNR and CDR2 is FQNEAQ (reference sequence). V gave up 4 bases and J gave up 1 base; unmatched junction bases: 7. The CDR3 sequence: CASSSGLAGGRGTDTQYF. In DNA, the CDR3 is TGTGCCAGCAGCTCTGGACTAGCGGGGGGCCGGGGCACAGATACGCAGTATTTT.

This clone was recorded a few times. This sequence joins TRBV18 and TRBJ1-1, with D perhaps TRBD1 (5 bases). Germline CDR1 KGHSH, CDR2 LQKENI. V was trimmed by 8 bases and J by 2 bases, leaving 9 bases between them. The CDR3 runs to 12 residues. The CDR3 is CASRTGNTEAFF. In nucleotides, the CDR3 is TGTGCCAGCCGAACAGGAAACACTGAAGCTTTCTTT.

The chain has TRBV7-2 and TRBJ1-2; 8 bases are a match to TRBD1. From germline, CDR1 is SGHTA and CDR2 FQGNSA. This CDR3 contains 16 residues. The V and J ends lost 5 bases and 8 bases, in that order; junction bases with no gene match: 16. The CDR3 coding sequence is TGTGCCAGCAGCATACCCCACATCTCAGGGGGCGCGGGCTACACCTTC. Amino acid sequence: CASSIPHISGGAGYTF.

The chain links TRBV5-4 to TRBJ2-7, with 11 bases identical to TRBD2. The CDR3 sequence is 15 residues long. CDR1 is SGHNT, CDR2 YYREEE, per germline (reference sequence). Germline trimming cut 3 bases from V and 3 bases from J; bases unmatched to any gene: 5. CDR3 sequence reads: CASSSPGLADYEQYF. The CDR3, as DNA: TGTGCCAGCAGCTCCCCGGGACTAGCGGACTACGAGCAGTACTTC.

The chain has TRBV7-9 and TRBJ1-3; D is perhaps TRBD1 (6 bases). Trimming cost V 9 bases and J 0 bases, with 12 bases left between them. CDR1 is SEHNR and CDR2 is FQNEAQ in the germline V gene (reference sequence). The CDR3 covers 14 residues. The CDR3 sequence: CASFHRDSGNTIYF. The CDR3 DNA reads as TGTGCCAGTTTCCACAGGGACTCTGGAAACACCATATATTTT. Looking up the rest from reference TRBV7-9 and TRBJ1-3 gives the full variable domain: DTGVSQNPRHKITKRGQNVTFRCDPISEHNRLYWYRQTLGQGPEFLTYFQNEAQLEKSRLLSDRFSAERPKGSFSTLEIQRTEQGDSAMYLCASFHRDSGNTIYFGEGSWLTVV.

The genes are TRBV28 and TRBJ1-2; D unclear. The V end was cut by 2 bases, the J end by 2 bases, with 3 bases between. Germline V gene lookup returns CDR1 MDHEN and CDR2 SYDVKM. The length of the CDR3 is 12 residues. Here the CDR3 reads CASSLQNYGYTF. The CDR3 bases are TGTGCCAGCAGTTTACAGAACTATGGCTACACCTTC.

This chain's CDR3 is CASSLELVRTWFYEQYF. DNA of the CDR3: TGTGCCAGCAGCTTAGAGTTGGTGCGTACGTGGTTCTACGAGCAGTACTTC. The J gene is TRBJ2-7, the V gene TRBV7-6; D remains unclear. Germline V CDR1 and CDR2: SGHVS, FNYEAQ. V dropped 1 base and J dropped 3 bases, with 19 bases sitting between them. This CDR3 is built from 17 residues.

V gene TRBV4-2 combines with J gene TRBJ1-6; the D gene is possibly TRBD1 (6 bases). The germline CDR1 and CDR2 sequences are LGHNA and YNFKEQ. This CDR3 comprises 12 residues. V was pared by 3 bases and J by 13 bases, with 10 bases between. In DNA, the CDR3 is TGTGCCAGCAGCCATGGTGACAGGCCCCTCCACTTT. Its protein product is CASSHGDRPLHF.

The chain is built from TRBV30 and TRBJ1-2; TRBD1 matches 7 bases. CDR3 length: 11 residues. Looked up from germline, CDR1 is GTSNPN and CDR2 is SVGIG (reference sequence). V dropped 7 bases and J dropped 6; count of bases not matched to a gene: 5. The CDR3 coding sequence is TGTGCCTACTTAGGGGGCAATGGCTACACCTTC. It translates to CAYLGGNGYTF.

The chain carries TRBV7-2 and TRBJ2-5; 10 bases map to TRBD1. The V gene's germline CDR1 is SGHTA and CDR2 FQGNSA. V shed 8 bases and J 5 bases; nucleotides not matched to a gene: 17. The CDR3 sequence is 17 residues long. CDR3 sequence (DNA): TGTGCCAGCGCACCGGGACAGGGGTTCGGTTATCTGGAGACCCAGTACTTC. It codes for CASAPGQGFGYLETQYF.

This sequence joins TRBV3-1 (or the pseudogene TRBV3-2) and TRBJ2-2, with no clear D. The CDR3 has 18 amino acids. Germline CDR1 LGHDT, CDR2 YNNKEL (reference sequence). Trimming took off 1 base at V and 0 bases at J, with 15 bases between the two ends. Written as DNA, the CDR3 is TGTGCCAGCAGCCAAGTAAGCCCCTTCACAGCGAACACCGGGGAGCTGTTTTTT. It codes for CASSQVSPFTANTGELFF.

The chain uses TRBV11-2 and TRBJ2-1; a weak D match, TRBD2 (5 bases). The germline CDR1 and CDR2 sequences are SGHAT and FQNNGV. V was cut by 4 bases and J by 7 bases, with 11 bases left in between. This CDR3 has 13 amino acids. The CDR3 spells CASSYGETNEQFF. CDR3 nucleotide sequence: TGTGCCAGCAGCTACGGGGAAACAAATGAGCAGTTCTTC.

This chain joins TRBV5-1 and TRBJ1-2; the D is unclear. CDR3 length: 13 residues. CDR1 and CDR2 from the germline V gene are SGHRS and YFSETQ. V was cut by 2 bases and J by 6 bases, with 11 bases left in between. CDR3 amino acids: CASSLGGRDGYTF. The DNA of the CDR3 is TGCGCCAGCAGCTTAGGCGGGAGGGATGGCTACACCTTC.

This clone was seen once. This chain uses TRBV28 with TRBJ2-7; D remains ambiguous. V shed 8 bases and J shed 4 bases, with 12 bases lying between them. The CDR3 has 12 residues. The V gene's germline CDR1 is MDHEN and CDR2 SYDVKM. The CDR3 protein is CASLSPGYEQYF. Written as DNA, the CDR3 is TGTGCCAGCCTCTCCCCCGGTTACGAGCAGTACTTC.